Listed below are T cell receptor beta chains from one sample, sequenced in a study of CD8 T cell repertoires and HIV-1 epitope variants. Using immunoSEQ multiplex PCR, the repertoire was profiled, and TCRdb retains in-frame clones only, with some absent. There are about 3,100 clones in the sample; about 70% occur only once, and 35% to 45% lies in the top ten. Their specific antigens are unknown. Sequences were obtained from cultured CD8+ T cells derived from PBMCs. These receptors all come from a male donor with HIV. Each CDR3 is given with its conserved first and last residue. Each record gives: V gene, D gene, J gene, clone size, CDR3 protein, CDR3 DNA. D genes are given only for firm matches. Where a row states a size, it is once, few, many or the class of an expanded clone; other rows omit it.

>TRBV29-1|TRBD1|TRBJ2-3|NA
CSVAGTGATDTQYF
TGCAGCGTTGCGGGGACAGGGGCCACAGATACGCAGTATTTT
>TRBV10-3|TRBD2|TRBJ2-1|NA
CAISETQLAASYNEQFF
TGTGCCATCAGCGAAACCCAACTAGCGGCCTCCTACAATGAGCAGTTCTTC
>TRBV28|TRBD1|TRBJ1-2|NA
CASSPRQGGRRVHGYTF
TGTGCCAGCAGTCCCCGACAGGGAGGGCGTAGGGTGCATGGCTACACCTTC
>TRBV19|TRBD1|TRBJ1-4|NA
CASSGTGPPEKLFF
TGTGCCAGTAGTGGGACAGGACCGCCGGAAAAACTGTTTTTT
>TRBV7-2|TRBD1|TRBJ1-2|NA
CASSSQGSSGYTF
TGTGCCAGCAGCTCACAGGGGTCGAGTGGCTACACCTTC
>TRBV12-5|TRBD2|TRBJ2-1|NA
CASAFAGTSGARISYNEQFF
TGTGCTAGTGCCTTTGCCGGGACTAGCGGGGCACGCATCTCCTACAATGAGCAGTTCTTC
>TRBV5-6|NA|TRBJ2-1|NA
CASSPGTANEQFF
TGTGCCAGCAGCCCAGGGACTGCCAATGAGCAGTTCTTC
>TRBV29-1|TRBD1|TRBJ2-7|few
CSVPGTGGPYEQYF
TGCAGCGTTCCCGGGACAGGAGGACCGTACGAGCAGTACTTC
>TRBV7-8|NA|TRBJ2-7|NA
CASSPRAGHYEQYF
TGTGCCAGCAGCCCAAGGGCGGGGCACTACGAGCAGTACTTC
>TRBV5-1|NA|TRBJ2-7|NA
CASSLQDQGLVYEQYF
TGCGCCAGCAGCCTGCAAGACCAGGGTTTAGTGTACGAGCAGTACTTC
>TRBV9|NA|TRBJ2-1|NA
CAGSVEKAGTNEQFF
TGTGCCGGCAGCGTAGAGAAAGCGGGTACCAATGAGCAGTTCTTC
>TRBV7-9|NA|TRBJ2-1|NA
CASGGENNEQFF
TGTGCCAGCGGCGGGGAAAACAATGAGCAGTTCTTC
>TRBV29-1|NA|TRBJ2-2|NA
CSVYEGPDTGELFF
TGCAGCGTTTATGAGGGCCCGGACACCGGGGAGCTGTTTTTT
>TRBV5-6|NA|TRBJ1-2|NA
CASSLGQGLIRYTF
TGTGCCAGCAGCTTGGGGCAGGGGCTGATACGCTACACCTTC
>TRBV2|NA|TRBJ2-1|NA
CASSEALGPRSEQFF
TGTGCCAGCAGTGAAGCGCTAGGTCCACGCAGTGAGCAGTTCTTC
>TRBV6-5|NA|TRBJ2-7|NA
CASSYNSGEQYF
TGTGCCAGCAGTTACAACAGCGGCGAGCAGTACTTC
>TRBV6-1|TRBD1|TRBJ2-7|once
CASSRDRDSGEQYF
TGTGCCAGCAGTCGAGACAGGGATTCGGGCGAGCAGTACTTC
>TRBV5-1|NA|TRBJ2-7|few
CASSLGYEQYF
TGCGCCAGCAGCTTGGGGTACGAGCAGTACTTC
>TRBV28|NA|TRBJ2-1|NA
CASLTTSKDEQFF
TGTGCCAGCCTGACTACTAGCAAGGATGAGCAGTTCTTC
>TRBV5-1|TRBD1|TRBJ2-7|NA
CAIIGGQARYPYEQYF
TGCGCCATCATCGGGGGACAGGCCAGATATCCCTACGAGCAGTACTTC
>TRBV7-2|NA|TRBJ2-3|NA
CASSLDGAQTQYF
TGTGCCAGCAGCTTAGACGGGGCCCAGACGCAGTATTTT
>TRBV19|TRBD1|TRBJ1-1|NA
CASSIPPGGTEAFF
TGTGCCAGTAGTATCCCCCCAGGGGGGACTGAAGCTTTCTTT
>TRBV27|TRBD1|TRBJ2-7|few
CASSFGQGAIEQYF
TGTGCCAGCAGTTTCGGACAGGGGGCTATCGAGCAGTACTTC
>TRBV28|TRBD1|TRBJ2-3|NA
CASSLFAGGELADTQYF
TGTGCCAGCAGTTTATTTGCAGGGGGCGAGCTTGCAGATACGCAGTATTTT
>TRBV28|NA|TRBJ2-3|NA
CASSWSGDTQYF
TGTGCCAGCAGTTGGTCCGGGGATACGCAGTATTTT
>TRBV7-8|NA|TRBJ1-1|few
CASSPGLGGVGEAFF
TGTGCCAGCAGCCCCGGCCTCGGTGGAGTAGGTGAAGCTTTCTTT
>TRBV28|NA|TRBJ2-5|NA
CASSLSGKEWIGETQYF
TGTGCCAGCAGTTTATCGGGAAAGGAGTGGATCGGAGAGACCCAGTACTTC
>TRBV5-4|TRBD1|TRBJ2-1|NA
CASSLVVGGTGNEQFF
TGTGCCAGCAGCTTGGTTGTTGGCGGGACAGGCAATGAGCAGTTCTTC
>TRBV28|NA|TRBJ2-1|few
CASSTLILSSYNEQFF
TGTGCCAGCAGTACCCTTATCTTAAGCTCCTACAATGAGCAGTTCTTC
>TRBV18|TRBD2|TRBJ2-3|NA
CASSPPPGLAGGYTDTQYF
TGTGCCAGCTCACCACCTCCGGGACTAGCGGGAGGGTACACAGATACGCAGTATTTT
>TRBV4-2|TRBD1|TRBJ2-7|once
CASSQEGQGNYEQYF
TGTGCCAGCAGCCAAGAGGGACAGGGGAACTACGAGCAGTACTTC
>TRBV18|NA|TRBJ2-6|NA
CASSYNVDIQSRANVLTF
TGTGCCAGCTCATACAATGTGGACATACAAAGTCGGGCCAACGTCCTGACTTTC
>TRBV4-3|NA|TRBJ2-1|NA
CASSPEVRGFIPYNEQFF
TGCGCCAGCAGCCCCGAGGTCAGGGGTTTTATCCCCTACAATGAGCAGTTCTTC
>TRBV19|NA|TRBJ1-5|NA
CASSTSSWAVQPQHF
TGTGCCAGTAGTACTTCTTCTTGGGCGGTTCAGCCCCAGCATTTT
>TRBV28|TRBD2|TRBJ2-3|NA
CASRRLAGGLGDTQYF
TGTGCCAGCAGGAGATTGGCGGGAGGGCTAGGAGATACGCAGTATTTT
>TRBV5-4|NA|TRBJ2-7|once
CASSDSTVTYEQYF
TGTGCCAGCAGCGACTCGACAGTTACCTACGAGCAGTACTTC
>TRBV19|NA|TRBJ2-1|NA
CASSIWSGADNEQFF
TGTGCCAGTAGTATCTGGTCAGGGGCCGACAATGAGCAGTTCTTC
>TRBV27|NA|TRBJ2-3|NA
CASSLSGDVTDTQYF
TGTGCCAGCAGTTTAAGTGGGGACGTCACAGATACGCAGTATTTT
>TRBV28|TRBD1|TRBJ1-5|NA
CASSLMSTGGHQPQHF
TGTGCCAGTAGTTTAATGAGTACAGGGGGACATCAGCCCCAGCATTTT
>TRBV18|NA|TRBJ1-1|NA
CASSPLDTEAFF
TGTGCCAGCTCACCACTGGACACTGAAGCTTTCTTT
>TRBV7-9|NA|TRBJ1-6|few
CASSQSSYNSPLHF
TGTGCCAGCAGCCAGAGCTCCTATAATTCACCCCTCCACTTT